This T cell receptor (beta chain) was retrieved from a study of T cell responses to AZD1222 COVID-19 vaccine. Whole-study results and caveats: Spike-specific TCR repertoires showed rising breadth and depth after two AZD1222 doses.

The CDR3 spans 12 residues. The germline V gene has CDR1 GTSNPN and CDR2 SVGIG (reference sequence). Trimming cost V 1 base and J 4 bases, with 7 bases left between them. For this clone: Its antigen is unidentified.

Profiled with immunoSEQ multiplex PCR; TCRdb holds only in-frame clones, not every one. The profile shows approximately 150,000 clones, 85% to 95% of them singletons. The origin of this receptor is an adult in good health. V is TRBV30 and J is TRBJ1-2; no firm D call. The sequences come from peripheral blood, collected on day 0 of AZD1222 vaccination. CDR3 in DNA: TGTGCCTGGAGTGGATCGAGCTATGGCTACACCTTC. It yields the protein CAWSGSSYGYTF.